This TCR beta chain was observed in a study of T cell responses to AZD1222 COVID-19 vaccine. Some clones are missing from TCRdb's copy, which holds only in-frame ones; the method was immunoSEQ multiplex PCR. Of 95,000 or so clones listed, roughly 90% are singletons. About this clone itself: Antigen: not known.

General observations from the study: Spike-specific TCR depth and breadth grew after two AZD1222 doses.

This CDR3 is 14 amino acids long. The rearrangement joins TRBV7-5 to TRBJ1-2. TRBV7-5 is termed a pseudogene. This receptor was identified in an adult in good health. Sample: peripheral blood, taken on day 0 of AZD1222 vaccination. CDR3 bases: TGTGCCAGAAGCTTTATAAGTGGGGGTGATGGCTACACCTTC. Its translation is CARSFISGGDGYTF.